This T cell receptor beta chain was captured by sequencing in a study of OX40 agonist ivuxolimab in advanced cancers. About the study: Eligibility rules accepted prior anti-PD-1, anti-PD-L1 or anti-CTLA-4 therapy, and under 45% had some. Study-level findings and limits: At 0.1 to 3.0 mg/kg, clonal expansion of CD4+ and CD8+ blood T cells had occurred by week 6.

From germline, CDR1 is LNHDA and CDR2 SQIVND (reference sequence). Trimming pared 3 bases from V and 0 bases from J, leaving 11 bases between. The CDR3 is made up of 15 amino acids. Sequencing was performed with immunoSEQ multiplex PCR; in TCRdb, only in-frame clones are kept and a portion is missing. The data show approximately 66,000 clones, approximately 86% seen once. Comment on this clone: The target antigen is unknown.

J is TRBJ1-2 and V is TRBV19; D is undetermined. This sequence originates from an adult with an advanced solid tumor such as melanoma, head and neck, liver or kidney cancer. The sequencing here drew on CD4+ or CD8+ T cells sorted from blood, taken in a trial of the OX40 agonist ivuxolimab. CDR3 sequence reads: CASSIRVEANYGYTF. In nucleotides, the CDR3 is TGTGCCAGTAGTATTCGGGTGGAAGCTAACTATGGCTACACCTTC. The complete variable domain, with remaining parts taken from reference TRBV19 and TRBJ1-2, reads DGGITQSPKYLFRKEGQNVTLSCEQNLNHDAMYWYRQDPGQGLRLIYYSQIVNDFQKGDIAEGYSVSREKKESFPLTVTSAQKNPTAFYLCASSIRVEANYGYTFGSGTRLTVV.